A selection of T cell receptor beta chains follows, all from one sample in a study of T-cell reconstitution after alpha-beta-depleted transplantation in children. One entry per CDR3 protein, called by TCRdb with MiXCR from the PCR reads. The data show approximately 400,000 distinct CDR3 sequences, around 16% seen once. Sample: PBMCs, mostly from graft donor cells, taken 360 days after TCRalphabeta/CD19-depleted stem cell transplant. These receptors were collected from a boy in the first two years of life who had a stem cell transplant for Wiskott-Aldrich syndrome, so the T cells may come from the graft donor. Both conserved end residues are part of each CDR3. D genes are given only for firm matches. Some rows have no size entry. The others give once, few or many, or a class for an expanded clone.

CASSDKSSNSPLHF,TGTGCCAGCAGCGACAAGTCCTCTAATTCACCCCTCCACTTT,few,TRBV7-9,TRBJ1-6,NA
CASSTRSGGRTGGSYEQYF,TGTGCCAGCAGCACAAGATCGGGGGGCAGGACGGGAGGCTCCTACGAGCAGTACTTC,NA,TRBV3-1,TRBJ2-7,NA
CSAGGRVNEQFF,TGCAGTGCTGGGGGCAGGGTCAATGAGCAGTTCTTC,few,TRBV20-1,TRBJ2-1,NA
CASSPGPVGNIQYF,TGTGCCAGCAGCCCTGGGCCGGTGGGGAACATTCAGTACTTC,NA,TRBV13,TRBJ2-4,NA
CASSQTGLRNEKLFF,TGCGCCAGCAGCCAAACCGGCCTCCGAAATGAAAAACTGTTTTTT,NA,TRBV4-1,TRBJ1-4,NA
CASSYRVPMGEETQYF,TGTGCCAGCAGTTACCGGGTCCCAATGGGGGAGGAGACCCAGTACTTC,NA,TRBV6-5,TRBJ2-5,NA
CASSPRQGKVSYEQYF,TGCGCCAGCAGCCCAAGACAGGGTAAAGTCTCATACGAGCAGTACTTC,NA,TRBV5-1,TRBJ2-7,TRBD1
CASSQDFRRANYNEQFF,TGCGCCAGCAGCCAAGATTTTCGGAGGGCGAACTACAATGAGCAGTTCTTC,few,TRBV4-3,TRBJ2-1,NA
CATGRPGGSYNEQFF,TGTGCCACCGGGCGTCCGGGGGGCTCTTACAATGAGCAGTTCTTC,few,TRBV28,TRBJ2-1,NA
CASSSTATDTQYF,TGTGCCAGCAGCTCTACCGCCACCGATACGCAGTATTTT,NA,TRBV7-9,TRBJ2-3,NA
CASSLMAGSRETQYF,TGTGCCAGCAGCTTAATGGCGGGCAGTAGAGAGACCCAGTACTTC,few,TRBV7-6,TRBJ2-5,NA
CSAGTVPFYEQYF,TGCAGCGCAGGGACAGTACCTTTTTACGAGCAGTACTTC,NA,TRBV20-1,TRBJ2-7,TRBD1
CASSLGGGAWNEQFF,TGCGCCAGCAGCTTGGGCGGGGGGGCGTGGAATGAGCAGTTCTTC,NA,TRBV5-1,TRBJ2-1,TRBD2
CSARGRPVSGNTIYF,TGCAGTGCTAGGGGGAGACCCGTCTCTGGAAACACCATATATTTT,NA,TRBV20-1,TRBJ1-3,NA
CASSYSGRGNEQFF,TGTGCCAGCAGTTACTCTGGCAGGGGTAATGAGCAGTTCTTC,few,TRBV6-5,TRBJ2-1,NA
CSARDPGTGVIEQYF,TGCAGTGCTAGAGACCCCGGGACAGGGGTAATCGAGCAGTACTTC,few,TRBV20-1,TRBJ2-7,TRBD1
CASSQRRLAPDTQYF,TGTGCCAGCAGCCAACGTCGACTAGCCCCCGATACGCAGTATTTT,NA,TRBV14,TRBJ2-3,TRBD2
CASSPHDRVAFF,TGTGCCAGCAGCCCACACGACAGGGTAGCTTTCTTT,few,TRBV11-3,TRBJ1-1,TRBD1
CSARVGWGAGGYTF,TGCAGTGCTAGAGTGGGATGGGGGGCGGGTGGCTACACCTTC,NA,TRBV20-1,TRBJ1-2,NA
CDSSQPTGPSYSGANVLTF,TGCGACAGCAGCCAACCAACGGGACCATCTTACTCTGGGGCCAACGTCCTGACTTTC,few,TRBV4-1,TRBJ2-6,NA
CSVFWADTQYF,TGCAGCGTTTTCTGGGCAGATACGCAGTATTTT,NA,TRBV29-1,TRBJ2-3,NA
CASSLYLWEGAKNIQYF,TGTGCCAGCAGCTTATATCTCTGGGAGGGAGCCAAAAACATTCAGTACTTC,few,TRBV7-9,TRBJ2-4,TRBD2
CASSPTLNANQPQHF,TGTGCCAGCAGTCCAACCTTGAACGCCAATCAGCCCCAGCATTTT,few,TRBV12-3/TRBV12-4,TRBJ1-5,NA
CASSYRTVFQETQYF,TGTGCCAGCAGTTACAGGACAGTTTTCCAAGAGACCCAGTACTTC,NA,TRBV6-2/TRBV6-3,TRBJ2-5,NA
CASSQAAGTPFVGKNIQYF,TGCGCCAGCAGCCAGGCCGCCGGGACACCTTTCGTTGGCAAAAACATTCAGTACTTC,NA,TRBV4-3,TRBJ2-4,NA
CASSPGDRRISYNEQFF,TGCGCCAGCAGCCCGGGGGACAGGCGAATTTCCTACAATGAGCAGTTCTTC,once,TRBV5-1,TRBJ2-1,TRBD1
CASSYLGLHKETQYF,TGTGCCAGCAGTTACCTTGGACTACATAAAGAGACCCAGTACTTC,few,TRBV6-2/TRBV6-3,TRBJ2-5,NA
CASSLEPPGLAGGREQFF,TGCGCCAGCAGCTTGGAACCTCCGGGACTAGCGGGGGGCCGTGAGCAGTTCTTC,few,TRBV5-1,TRBJ2-1,TRBD2
CASSSGGGVGNEQFF,TGTGCCAGCTCATCGGGAGGAGGGGTAGGGAATGAGCAGTTCTTC,NA,TRBV18,TRBJ2-1,TRBD2
CASSQALAGTDTQYF,TGTGCCAGCAGCCAGGCACTAGCGGGCACAGATACGCAGTATTTT,few,TRBV7-6,TRBJ2-3,TRBD2
CASSLGQGGSEQYF,TGTGCCAGCAGTTTGGGACAGGGGGGCTCCGAGCAGTACTTC,NA,TRBV12-3/TRBV12-4,TRBJ2-7,TRBD1
CSARVRTTAVTYEQYF,TGCAGTGCTAGAGTACGTACTACGGCAGTTACCTACGAGCAGTACTTC,NA,TRBV20-1,TRBJ2-7,NA